The next 7 T cell receptor beta chains were all read from a single sample in a study of blood T cell repertoires in COVID-19 (TCRdb year 2020). Library generation was performed with the immunoSEQ multiplex PCR assay. The source is immuneACCESS, and TCRdb retained only in-frame sequences with V and J called. Part of the clones is not carried over; for the studies checked, unresolved V genes explain less than half of this, and the remainder is unexplained. In all, the sample holds 410,000 or so clones, and roughly 89% of those were seen once. Together, the top ten hold roughly 1.4% of the sample. The sample was peripheral blood. Receptors were obtained from a young woman with active or convalescent COVID-19.

The chain recombines TRBV11-2 with TRBJ1-1; 11 bases align to TRBD1. V lost 4 bases, J lost 4 bases, and 5 bases stayed unmatched. Germline-derived CDR1 and CDR2 are SGHAT and FQNNGV. The CDR3 sequence is 15 residues long. In DNA form, the CDR3 reads TGTGCCAGCAGCTCTCGGACAGGGGGCCCCACTGAAGCTTTCTTT. Its translation is CASSSRTGGPTEAFF. The full variable domain, in which reference TRBV11-2 and TRBJ1-1 provide the parts outside the CDR3, is EAGVAQSPRYKIIEKRQSVAFWCNPISGHATLYWYQQILGQGPKLLIQFQNNGVVDDSQLPKDRFSAERLKGVDSTLKIQPAKLEDSAVYLCASSSRTGGPTEAFFGQGTRLTVV.

The chain links TRBV7-8 to TRBJ1-1; D perhaps matches TRBD1 (6 bases). Germline lookup yields CDR1 SGHVS and CDR2 FQNEAQ. The CDR3 contains 15 residues. V was shortened by 5 bases and J by 3 bases, with 16 bases between the two germline ends. The CDR3 DNA follows: TGTGCCAGCAGCCGCACGGGGGGGCAGGACACTGAAGCTTTCTTT. Translation: CASSRTGGQDTEAFF.

With respect to this clone: Other nucleotide sequences from this sample produce the same CDR3. The genes are TRBV3-1 (or the pseudogene TRBV3-2) and TRBJ1-2; D ambiguous. This CDR3 is 12 amino acids long. Germline CDR1 LGHDT, CDR2 YNNKEL (reference sequence). V was clipped by 1 base and J by 3 bases, with 3 bases between them. The CDR3 reads CASSQADYGYTF. The DNA of the CDR3 is TGTGCCAGCAGCCAAGCAGACTATGGCTACACCTTC.

This sequence joins TRBV5-5 and TRBJ2-1; 10 bases fit TRBD2. V gave up 2 bases and J gave up 5 bases; unmatched junction bases: 1. The CDR3 has 14 residues. Germline V lookup: CDR1 SGHKS, CDR2 YYEKEE (reference sequence). CDR3 bases: TGTGCCAGCAGCTTAGCGGGAGGGAACAATGAGCAGTTCTTC. It specifies CASSLAGGNNEQFF.

This chain uses TRBV18 with TRBJ1-1; D gene uncertain. Germline V CDR1 and CDR2: KGHSH, LQKENI. CDR3 length: 14 residues. With 6 bases removed from V and 0 bases from J, the gap between germline ends came to 11 bases. The DNA of the CDR3 is TGTGCCAGCTCGCCAGGTAGCATGAACACTGAAGCTTTCTTT. Amino acids: CASSPGSMNTEAFF. The full variable domain, with the rest looked up from reference TRBV18 and TRBJ1-1, is NAGVMQNPRHLVRRRGQEARLRCSPMKGHSHVYWYRQLPEEGLKFMVYLQKENIIDESGMPKERFSAEFPKEGPSILRIQQVVRGDSAAYFCASSPGSMNTEAFFGQGTRLTVV.

CDR3 DNA sequence: TGTGCCAGCAGCTTGGATTCCAGGGGGCCAGATACGCAGTATTTT. Translating gives CASSLDSRGPDTQYF. The rearrangement joins TRBV5-4 to TRBJ2-3; 8 positions agree with TRBD1. The length of the CDR3 is 15 residues. The J segment lost 4 bases and the V segment lost 0 bases, leaving 4 bases of the junction unmatched. Per the germline V gene, CDR1 is SGHNT and CDR2 is YYREEE (reference sequence). Filled out from reference TRBV5-4 and TRBJ2-3, the complete variable domain reads ETGVTQSPTHLIKTRGQQVTLRCSSQSGHNTVSWYQQALGQGPQFIFQYYREEENGRGNFPPRFSGLQFPNYSSELNVNALELDDSALYLCASSLDSRGPDTQYFGPGTRLTVL.

The chain joins TRBV5-4 to TRBJ2-5, with a weak D call TRBD2 (6 bases). The germline gives CDR1 SGHNT, CDR2 YYREEE (reference sequence). V gave up 5 bases and J gave up 1 base, with 15 bases separating them. The CDR3 length is 15 residues. The CDR3 DNA reads TGTGCCAGCAGTGCGGACGGCGGGGTCCAAGAGACCCAGTACTTC. It yields the protein CASSADGGVQETQYF. The full variable domain, its missing parts supplied by reference TRBV5-4 and TRBJ2-5, is ETGVTQSPTHLIKTRGQQVTLRCSSQSGHNTVSWYQQALGQGPQFIFQYYREEENGRGNFPPRFSGLQFPNYSSELNVNALELDDSALYLCASSADGGVQETQYFGPGTRLLVL.